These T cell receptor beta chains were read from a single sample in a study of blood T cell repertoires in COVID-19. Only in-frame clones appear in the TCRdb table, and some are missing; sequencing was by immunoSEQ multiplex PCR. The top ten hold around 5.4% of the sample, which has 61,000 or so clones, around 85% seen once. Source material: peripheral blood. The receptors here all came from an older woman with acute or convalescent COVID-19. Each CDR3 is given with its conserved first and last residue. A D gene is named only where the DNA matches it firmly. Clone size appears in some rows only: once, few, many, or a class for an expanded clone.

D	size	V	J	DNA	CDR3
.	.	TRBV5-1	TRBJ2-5	TGCGCCAGCAGCTTGGGCGTGATAGAGACCCAGTACTTC	CASSLGVIETQYF
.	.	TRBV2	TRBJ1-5	TGTGCCAGCAGTCGGGGTCAAGGATCGGCGCCCCAGCATTTT	CASSRGQGSAPQHF
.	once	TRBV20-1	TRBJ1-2	TGCAGTGCTAACAGGGATGGCTACACCTTC	CSANRDGYTF
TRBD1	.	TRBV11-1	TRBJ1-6	TGTGCCAGCAGCCTAGGACAGGGTGCTTCACCCCTCCACTTT	CASSLGQGASPLHF
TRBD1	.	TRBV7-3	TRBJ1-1	TGTGCCAGCAGCTTGACAGGGGGGGACACTGAAGCTTTCTTT	CASSLTGGDTEAFF
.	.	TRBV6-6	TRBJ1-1	TGTGCCAGCAGTTACGACGGAGTACTAGGGGGCACTGAAGCTTTCTTT	CASSYDGVLGGTEAFF
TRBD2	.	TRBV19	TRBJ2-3	TGTGCCAGTAGTAGGGGGACACTGGGACTAGGCACAGATACGCAGTATTTT	CASSRGTLGLGTDTQYF
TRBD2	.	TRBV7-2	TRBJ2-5	TGTGCCAGCAGCGCGCTGACTAGCCGGGGAGAGACCCAGTACTTC	CASSALTSRGETQYF
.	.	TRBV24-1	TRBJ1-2	TGTGCCACCAGTGTCGACGACACGGGAGGCTACACCTTC	CATSVDDTGGYTF
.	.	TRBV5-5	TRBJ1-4	TGTGCCAGCAGCCCTTCGCGGAATAGGAATGAAAAACTGTTTTTT	CASSPSRNRNEKLFF
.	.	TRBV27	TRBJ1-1	TGTGCCAGCAGGGTTCAGGAGAACACTGAAGCTTTCTTT	CASRVQENTEAFF
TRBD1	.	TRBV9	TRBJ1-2	TGTGCCAGCAGCACAGGGGCCCGTGGCTACACCTTC	CASSTGARGYTF
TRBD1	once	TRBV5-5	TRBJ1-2	TGTGCCAGCAGCTCAAACCGGGACAGCATTAACTATGGCTACACCTTC	CASSSNRDSINYGYTF
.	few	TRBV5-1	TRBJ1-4	TGCGCCAGCAGCATCGGGGGGCACGGTGAAAAACTGTTTTTT	CASSIGGHGEKLFF
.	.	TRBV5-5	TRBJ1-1	TGTGCCAGCACCCGGGGGGGTGAAGCTTTCTTT	CASTRGGEAFF
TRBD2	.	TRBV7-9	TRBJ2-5	TGTGCCAGCAGTCCGGGGTCCGGGGGGAAGACCCAGTACTTC	CASSPGSGGKTQYF
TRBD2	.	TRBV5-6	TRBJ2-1	TGTGCCAGCAGCATGGGACTAGCGTCGTACAATGAGCAGTTCTTC	CASSMGLASYNEQFF
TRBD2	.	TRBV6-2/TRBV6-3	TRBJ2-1	TGTGCCAGCAGTTACTCGAATCTCGGGGGGGCCAATGAGCAGTTCTTC	CASSYSNLGGANEQFF
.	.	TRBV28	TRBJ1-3	TGTGCCAGCAGTTTGGGCCCTAGGGGCACCATATATTTT	CASSLGPRGTIYF
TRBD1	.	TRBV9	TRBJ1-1	TGTGCCAGCAGCGTAGAGGGACAGGGGGCTGTGAACACTGAAGCTTTCTTT	CASSVEGQGAVNTEAFF
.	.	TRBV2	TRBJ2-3	TGTGCCAGCAGTATACAGGGAGTAGGGTCAGATACGCAGTATTTT	CASSIQGVGSDTQYF
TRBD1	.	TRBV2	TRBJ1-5	TGTGCCAGCAGTGAAGGAGGGGGCTGGGGCAATCAGCCCCAGCATTTT	CASSEGGGWGNQPQHF
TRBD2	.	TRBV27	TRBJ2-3	TGTGCCAGCAGCGACCGACTAGCGGTTGGCACAGATACGCAGTATTTT	CASSDRLAVGTDTQYF
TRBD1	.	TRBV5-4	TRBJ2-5	TGTGCCAGCAGCGGGCCAGGGGGCGAGACCCAGTACTTC	CASSGPGGETQYF
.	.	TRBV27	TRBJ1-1	TGTGCCACCGGGGAAAACACTGAAGCTTTCTTT	CATGENTEAFF
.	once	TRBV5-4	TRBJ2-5	TGTGCCAGCAGCTTGGACTGGGAGAACCAAGAGACCCAGTACTTC	CASSLDWENQETQYF
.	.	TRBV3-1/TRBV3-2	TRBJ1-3	TGTGCCAGCAGCCTGAGAGGATCTGGAAACACCATATATTTT	CASSLRGSGNTIYF
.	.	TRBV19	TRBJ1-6	TGTGCCAGTAGCGAACTCCTAGGTTCACCCCTCCACTTT	CASSELLGSPLHF
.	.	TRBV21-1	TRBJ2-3	TGTGCCAGAACCCCTTACCCTAGCGGTGTCCATAGCACAGATACGCAGTATTTT	CARTPYPSGVHSTDTQYF
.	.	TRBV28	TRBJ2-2	TGTGCCACCCTAGGGGGGGGAAACACCGGGGAGCTGTTTTTT	CATLGGGNTGELFF
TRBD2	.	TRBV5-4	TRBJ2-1	TGTGCCAGCAGCCTGAGCGGGGGGGCAGGGAATGAGCAGTTCTTC	CASSLSGGAGNEQFF
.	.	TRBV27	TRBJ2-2	TGTGCCAGCAGTTTCCTCTCAGGGTCCACCGGGGAGCTGTTTTTT	CASSFLSGSTGELFF
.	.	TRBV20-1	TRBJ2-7	TGCAGTGCAGAGGGTAGCTACGAGCAGTACTTC	CSAEGSYEQYF
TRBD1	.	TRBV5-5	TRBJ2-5	TGTGCCAGCAGCTGGGTAAGGACAGGGATAGGAGAGACCCAGTACTTC	CASSWVRTGIGETQYF
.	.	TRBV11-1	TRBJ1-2	TGTGCCAGCAGCCCGGGGGGCCGCGACGATTACTATGGCTACACCTTC	CASSPGGRDDYYGYTF
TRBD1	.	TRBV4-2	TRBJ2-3	TGTGCCAGCAGCCAAGCCGGACAGGGCACAGATACGCAGTATTTT	CASSQAGQGTDTQYF
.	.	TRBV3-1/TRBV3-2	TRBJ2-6	TGTGCCAGCAGCCAATTTGCAGGCGGGGCCAACGTCCTGACTTTC	CASSQFAGGANVLTF
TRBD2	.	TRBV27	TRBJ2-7	TGTGCCAGCAGCCAGCCCGGGACTAGCCTTCACGAGCAGTACTTC	CASSQPGTSLHEQYF
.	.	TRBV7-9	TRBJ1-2	TGTGCCAGCAGCTTACTTGACAGCGAAAACCCCTATGGCTACACCTTC	CASSLLDSENPYGYTF
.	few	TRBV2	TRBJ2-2	TGTGCCAGCAGTGGAGGAGACTTCCCCTACACCGGGGAGCTGTTTTTT	CASSGGDFPYTGELFF
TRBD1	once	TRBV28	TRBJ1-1	TGTGCCAGCAGTGCACCATCACAGGGGAGTGAAGCTTTCTTT	CASSAPSQGSEAFF
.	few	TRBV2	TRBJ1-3	TGTGCCAGCACTCAGACAGGCTCTGGAAACACCATATATTTT	CASTQTGSGNTIYF
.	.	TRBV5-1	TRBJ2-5	TGCGCCAGCAGCCCTACGGGGGGCCGGGAGACCCAGTACTTC	CASSPTGGRETQYF
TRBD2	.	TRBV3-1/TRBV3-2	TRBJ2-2	TGTGCCAGCAGCCAAGATCTCGCCCAGCGGGGGGCCCACGGGGAGCTGTTTTTT	CASSQDLAQRGAHGELFF
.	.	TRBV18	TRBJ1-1	TGTGCCAGCTCAGAGGAGGGGCCCCCAGACACTGAAGCTTTCTTT	CASSEEGPPDTEAFF
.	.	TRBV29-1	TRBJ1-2	TGCAGCGTTAGACAGGAGTATGGCTACACCTTC	CSVRQEYGYTF
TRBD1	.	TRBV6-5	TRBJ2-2	TGTGCCAGCAGTCGGGACAGGGATAACACCGGGGAGCTGTTTTTT	CASSRDRDNTGELFF
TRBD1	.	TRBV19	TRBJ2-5	TGTGCCAGTAGTCCGGGGACAGAAGGCGAGACCCAGTACTTC	CASSPGTEGETQYF